This T cell receptor beta chain originates from a study of T cell responses to AZD1222 COVID-19 vaccine. Looking at the study overall: Second-dose recipients at about 4 or about 12 weeks were treated as one pooled group. General observations from the study: None of the repertoires were sampled until the peak T cell response had passed. Across spike, vaccine-associated CD4 TCRs were found, dominant at 160-218 and 743-854.

Sequenced by immunoSEQ multiplex PCR; TCRdb stores in-frame clones only, minus some. In the table there are approximately 180,000 clones, approximately 94% of which are singletons. For this clone: Its antigen is undetermined.

The germline V gene encodes CDR1 SEHNR and CDR2 FQNEAQ (reference sequence). The CDR3 consists of 12 residues. The V end was cut by 5 bases, the J end by 3 bases, with 8 bases between. The sequence derives from an adult in good health. The source was peripheral blood, collected on day 0 of AZD1222 vaccination. The chain recombines TRBV7-9 with TRBJ2-7; a possible D gene is TRBD1 (6 bases). CDR3 coding DNA: TGTGCCAGCAGCGAAGGGGGCTACGAGCAGTACTTC. It yields the protein CASSEGGYEQYF. The whole variable domain, filled in from reference TRBV7-9 and TRBJ2-7, reads DTGVSQNPRHKITKRGQNVTFRCDPISEHNRLYWYRQTLGQGPEFLTYFQNEAQLEKSRLLSDRFSAERPKGSFSTLEIQRTEQGDSAMYLCASSEGGYEQYFGPGTRLTVT.